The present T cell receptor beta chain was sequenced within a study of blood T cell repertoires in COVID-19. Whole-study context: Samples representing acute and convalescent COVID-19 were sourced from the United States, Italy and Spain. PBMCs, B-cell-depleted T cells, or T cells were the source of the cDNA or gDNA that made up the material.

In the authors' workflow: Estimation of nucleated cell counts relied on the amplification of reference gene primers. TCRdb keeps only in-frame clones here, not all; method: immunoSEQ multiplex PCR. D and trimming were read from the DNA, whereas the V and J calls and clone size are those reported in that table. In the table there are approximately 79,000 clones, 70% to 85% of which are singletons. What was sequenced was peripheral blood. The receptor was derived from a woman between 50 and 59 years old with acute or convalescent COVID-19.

The CDR3 reads CASSQDFGVDSLFNSPLHF. Written as DNA, the CDR3 is TGCGCCAGCAGCCAAGATTTTGGGGTTGACAGCCTTTTCAATTCACCCCTCCACTTT. The genes are TRBV4-3 and TRBJ1-6; D possibly corresponds to TRBD1 (5 bases). Germline V gene lookup returns CDR1 LGHNA and CDR2 YSLEER. The length of the CDR3 is 19 residues. V was pared by 0 bases and J by 7 bases, with 22 bases between.